A single sample gave rise to the 13 T cell receptor beta chains below, sequenced in a study of Graves' ophthalmopathy and Graves' hyperthyroidism. Beta-chain TCR CDR3 regions were amplified from RNA transcripts. The library came from an HTBI-primed first-round RT-PCR and a second-round multiplex PCR. In TCRdb, the multiplex PCR reads were re-called with MiXCR into one record per CDR3 protein. This table has over a million distinct CDR3 sequences, 35% to 40% appearing once. The sequenced sample consisted of peripheral blood or thyroid tissue (not recorded which). The receptors stem from an adult man with Graves' hyperthyroidism.

There are many counts of this clonotype. The rearrangement links TRBV7-2 to TRBJ1-2; no clear D gene. Per the germline V gene, CDR1 is SGHTA and CDR2 is FQGNSA. The CDR3 consists of 13 residues. Trimming cost V 3 bases and J 4 bases, with 9 bases left between them. Written as DNA, the CDR3 is TGTGCCAGCAGCTTTCCGGGTTTCTATGGCTACACCTTC. This sequence encodes CASSFPGFYGYTF.

The V and J genes are TRBV12-3 or TRBV12-4 and TRBJ1-2; 7 nucleotides align to TRBD1. The V segment lost 6 bases and the J segment 7 bases; nucleotides outside the gene matches: 8. The CDR3 extends over 13 amino acids. This CDR3 is CASSQDRDLGYTF. CDR3 nucleotides: TGTGCCAGCAGCCAAGACAGGGATCTTGGCTACACCTTC.

Many counts were recorded for this clonotype. The gene calls are TRBV7-2 and TRBJ1-2; 7 nucleotides line up with TRBD1. V shed 3 bases, J shed 6 bases, and the junction held 16 bases outside the gene matches. This CDR3 has 17 amino acids. From germline, CDR1 is SGHTA and CDR2 FQGNSA. The CDR3 region is CASSLGQTRSEVHGYTF. The DNA for the CDR3 is TGTGCCAGCAGCTTGGGACAGACAAGAAGCGAAGTTCATGGCTACACCTTC. Supplemented by reference TRBV7-2 and TRBJ1-2, the full variable domain reads GAGVSQSPSNKVTEKGKDVELRCDPISGHTALYWYRQSLGQGLEFLIYFQGNSAPDKSGLPSDRFSAERTGGSVSTLTIQRTQQEDSAVYLCASSLGQTRSEVHGYTFGSGTRLTVV.

The chain is built from TRBV9 and TRBJ2-2, with TRBD1 matching over 11 bases. CDR1 and CDR2 (germline): SGDLS, YYNGEE. The V segment lost 4 bases and the J segment 9 bases; nucleotides outside the gene matches: 8. The CDR3 totals 15 residues. In DNA, the CDR3 is TGTGCCAGCAGCCCGGGGACAGGGGGATTTCGGGAGCTGTTTTTT. It codes for CASSPGTGGFRELFF.

As regards this clonotype: This may come from a read error, since a much larger clone is one base off. This rearrangement joins TRBV6-5 to TRBJ1-6; tentatively, D is TRBD1 (6 bases). Germline V lookup: CDR1 MNHEY, CDR2 SVGAGI. The CDR3 contains 14 residues. V was trimmed by 6 bases and J by 9 bases, leaving 15 bases between them. This CDR3 is CASRRRGALSPLHF. In DNA form, the CDR3 reads TGTGCCAGCAGGCGGCGGGGGGCGCTTTCACCCCTCCACTTT.

This clonotype was found many times. This chain links TRBV10-1 with TRBJ2-7; D not certain. CDR3 size: 13 residues. CDR1 is WNHNN and CDR2 is SYGVQD in the germline V gene (reference sequence). V shed 6 bases and J shed 6 bases, with 15 bases lying between them. CDR3 nucleotides: TGCGCCAGCAGCCCCAATGCCGTGGGCGAGCAGTACTTC. The encoded protein is CASSPNAVGEQYF.

This chain joins TRBV7-8 and TRBJ1-3, with D maybe TRBD1 (6 bases). CDR1 is SGHVS and CDR2 is FQNEAQ in the germline V gene. CDR3 length: 15 amino acids. Trimming shortened V by 6 bases and J by 4 bases, and 16 bases separated the two germline ends. CDR3 nucleotide sequence: TGTGCCAGCAGTCTAACAGGGTCGCAGGGAAACACCATATATTTT. It specifies CASSLTGSQGNTIYF.

This clonotype has ten or more counts. V gene TRBV29-1 combines with J gene TRBJ1-1; D gene uncertain. Germline V CDR1 and CDR2: SQVTM, ANQGSEA. The V end lost 3 bases, the J end lost 1 base, and 12 bases lay between the germline ends. The CDR3 totals 14 residues. The CDR3 loop is CSVDRVTKNTEAFF. For the CDR3, the DNA is TGCAGCGTTGATCGGGTTACAAAGAACACTGAAGCTTTCTTT.

As to this clonotype: The junction departs from germline at one end; a sequencing error may be responsible. The chain carries TRBV19 and TRBJ1-1, with D possibly being TRBD1 (5 bases). The CDR3 sequence is 14 residues long. Germline CDR1 reads LNHDA; CDR2 reads SQIVND (reference sequence). CDR3 sequence reads: CASRIRTLNTGAFF. The CDR3 DNA is TGCGCCAGTAGAATCCGGACATTGAACACTGGAGCTTTCTTT.

This clonotype has at least ten counts. The J gene is TRBJ1-6, the V gene TRBV24-1, with 7 bases matching TRBD1. Trimming removed 7 bases from V and 10 bases from J; junction bases left unmatched: 6. This CDR3 is built from 13 residues. In germline, CDR1 is KGHDR, CDR2 SFDVKD. CDR3 sequence (DNA): TGTGCCACCAGCTCAGGGGGATCATCACCCCTCCACTTT. It is translated as CATSSGGSSPLHF.

This clonotype was observed a single time. The V call is TRBV29-1, the J call TRBJ1-1; the D gene is possibly TRBD1 (5 bases). CDR3 length equals 13 residues. Deletions cut 4 bases from V and 7 bases from J, with 16 bases between. Per the germline V gene, CDR1 is SQVTM and CDR2 is ANQGSEA. CDR3 protein: CSVAGTPYNEAFF. The CDR3 nucleotides are TGCAGCGTTGCGGGGACTCCTTATAATGAAGCTTTCTTT. Supplemented by reference TRBV29-1 and TRBJ1-1, the full variable domain reads SAVISQKPSRDICQRGTSLTIQCQVDSQVTMMFWYRQQPGQSLTLIATANQGSEATYESGFVIDKFPISRPNLTFSTLTVSNMSPEDSSIYLCSVAGTPYNEAFFGQGTRLTVV.

This clonotype was observed at least ten times. The J gene is TRBJ2-7, the V gene TRBV4-3; D uncertain. This CDR3 contains 15 residues. V was cut by 0 bases and J by 3 bases, with 12 bases left in between. Germline CDR1 reads LGHNA; CDR2 reads YSLEER. In DNA, the CDR3 is TGCGCCAGCAGCCAAGATTCCGCCCGTCACTACGAGCAGTACTTC. It specifies CASSQDSARHYEQYF.

This clonotype was counted at least ten times. The chain carries TRBV5-1 and TRBJ1-1; 9 nucleotides line up with TRBD1. This CDR3 is built from 17 residues. V trimming: 0 bases; J trimming: 0 bases; junction bases outside the gene matches: 6. CDR1 is SGHRS, CDR2 YFSETQ, per germline. CDR3 DNA sequence: TGCGCCAGCAGCTTGGTACAGGGGGCCGGTATGAACACTGAAGCTTTCTTT. It is translated as CASSLVQGAGMNTEAFF.